Here is one TCR beta chain with its context. Its cognate antigen is unknown. The sample belongs to a study of CD8+ T cells in alopecia areata. Extracted RNA was reverse transcribed into cDNA, the sequencing template. Repertoires were generated with immunoSEQ multiplex PCR, while TCRdb's copy carries only in-frame clones and drops some. The table has some 190,000 clones, approximately 61% seen once. Treatment specified: oral pan-JAK inhibitor, 5-10 mg twice daily. Patients with alopecia areata provided lesional scalp punch biopsies as well as peripheral blood. PBMCs, the starting material, were the source of sorted CD4+ and CD8+ T cells. The germline V and J ends were trimmed by 2 bases and 7 bases, with 8 bases remaining between them. This CDR3 has 11 residues. From germline, CDR1 is GTSNPN and CDR2 SVGIG (reference sequence). General study points: Affected scalp, especially in alopecia totalis/universalis, had a higher clonality than normal scalp did. Among the 100 top clones, expanded CD8+ clones, like scalp clonality, were significantly decreased by tofacitinib.

The input for sequencing was CD4+ T cells sorted from blood, taken at week 24, from a patient treated with tofacitinib. The chain employs TRBV30 and TRBJ1-1; D uncertain. This receptor was obtained from a human donor with alopecia areata. The CDR3 here is CAWSRRGEAFF. DNA of the CDR3: TGTGCCTGGAGTAGAAGAGGTGAAGCTTTCTTT.